This passage covers 12 T cell receptor beta chains from one sample sequenced in a study of blood T cell repertoires in COVID-19. The data were produced by immunoSEQ multiplex PCR, yet TCRdb's version contains in-frame clones alone and is incomplete. The sample includes approximately 33,000 clones, 88% of them seen just once. The sequenced sample was peripheral blood. The receptor set was obtained from a man between 60 and 75 years old with COVID-19, enrolled during active disease.

In this sample, this clone turned up a few times. J is TRBJ1-6 and V is TRBV28, with a weak D call TRBD1 (6 bases). The CDR3 is made up of 12 amino acids. The ends were cut back, 7 bases at V and 7 bases at J, with 8 bases in the middle. Germline V gene lookup returns CDR1 MDHEN and CDR2 SYDVKM. The CDR3 spells CASNRGNSPLHF. The CDR3 region has the DNA TGTGCCAGCAATAGGGGGAATTCACCCCTCCACTTT.

The gene calls are TRBV19 and TRBJ2-5; 8 bases match TRBD1. Germline CDR1 is LNHDA and CDR2 is SQIVND (reference sequence). The CDR3 is made up of 14 amino acids. The V and J ends lost 3 bases and 5 bases, in that order; junction bases with no gene match: 5. The CDR3 bases are TGTGCCAGTAGTATTGGGACAGGATACGAGACCCAGTACTTC. Protein sequence: CASSIGTGYETQYF.

The table lists this clone with a count of one. The chain combines TRBV18 with TRBJ2-7; 7 bases match TRBD1. CDR3 size: 14 residues. Germline V gene sequence: CDR1 KGHSH, CDR2 LQKENI. J lost 3 bases, V lost 2 bases, and 4 bases had no gene match. CDR3 region: CASSPRAGGYEQYF. CDR3 nucleotide sequence: TGTGCCAGCTCACCAAGGGCAGGGGGCTACGAGCAGTACTTC.

V usage is TRBV2 and J usage is TRBJ2-1; 12 nucleotides agree with TRBD2. Germline loops: CDR1 SNHLY, CDR2 FYNNEI. The CDR3 spans 18 residues. V lost 9 bases and J lost 0; bases outside the gene matches: 12. CDR3 residues: CARPKGTSGRSSYNEQFF. The CDR3 nucleotides are TGTGCCAGACCTAAAGGGACTAGCGGGCGTAGCTCCTACAATGAGCAGTTCTTC.

Only a few counts were recorded for this clone. The V and J genes are TRBV28 and TRBJ1-5; TRBD1 matches 7 bases. With 7 bases clipped from V and 6 bases from J, the junction kept 9 bases outside the gene matches. Germline CDR1 is MDHEN and CDR2 is SYDVKM. The CDR3 consists of 14 residues. CDR3 residues: CASTATGLGQPQHF. In DNA form, the CDR3 reads TGTGCCAGCACCGCGACAGGGCTGGGTCAGCCCCAGCATTTT.

The chain uses TRBV11-1 and TRBJ2-3, with 9 bases that match TRBD2. Per the germline V gene, CDR1 is SGHAT and CDR2 is FQDESV (reference sequence). The CDR3 spans 15 residues. V was pared by 5 bases and J by 2 bases, with 5 bases of the junction left unmatched. Here the CDR3 reads CASSPTSGHTDTQYF. The CDR3 DNA is TGTGCCAGCAGCCCGACTAGCGGCCACACAGATACGCAGTATTTT.

This chain joins TRBV7-2 and TRBJ2-1, with D perhaps matching TRBD1 (7 bases). V dropped 6 bases and J dropped 7 bases, with 16 bases sitting between them. This CDR3 is built from 14 residues. Germline CDR1 reads SGHTA; CDR2 reads FQGNSA. The CDR3: CASRPPQGGNEQFF. Here the CDR3 DNA reads TGTGCCAGCAGACCTCCTCAGGGGGGTAATGAGCAGTTCTTC.

The chain joins TRBV28 to TRBJ2-3; no firm D call. The CDR3 sequence is 13 residues long. The V end lost 6 bases, the J end lost 10 bases, and 17 bases lay between the germline ends. In germline, CDR1 is MDHEN, CDR2 SYDVKM. This chain's CDR3 is CASRTPSTSPQYF. DNA for the CDR3: TGTGCCAGCAGGACCCCCTCGACATCCCCGCAGTATTTT.

The CDR3 here is CASSPNTNTEAFF. CDR3 coding DNA: TGTGCCAGCTCACCAAACACGAACACTGAAGCTTTCTTT. J is TRBJ1-1 and V is TRBV18; D is undetermined. The length of the CDR3 is 13 residues. Per the germline V gene, CDR1 is KGHSH and CDR2 is LQKENI. The ends were cut back, 2 bases at V and 1 base at J, with 5 bases in the middle.

The chain joins TRBV6-2 or TRBV6-3 to TRBJ2-3, with D tentatively TRBD2 (6 bases). Germline V gene sequence: CDR1 MNHEY, CDR2 SVGEGT. The length of the CDR3 is 15 residues. V was cut by 7 bases and J by 3 bases, with 17 bases left in between. DNA of the CDR3: TGTGCCAGCACCCCCGCGGAGCGGGTAACAGATACGCAGTATTTT. It translates to CASTPAERVTDTQYF.

The chain links TRBV5-6 to TRBJ1-2, with D perhaps matching TRBD1 (5 bases). Germline V gives CDR1 SGHDT, CDR2 YYEEEE. The CDR3 length is 15 residues. V dropped 1 base and J dropped 4 bases, with 14 bases sitting between them. The CDR3 DNA reads TGTGCCAGCAGCTTGAGGCAGGGCGGCAGCTATGGCTACACCTTC. This translates into CASSLRQGGSYGYTF.

The V gene is TRBV12-3 or TRBV12-4, the J gene TRBJ2-2; D unclear. The CDR3 length is 13 residues. Trimming left V 2 bases short and J 1 base short, with 2 bases between. The CDR3 DNA reads TGTGCCAGCAGTTTACGGAACACCGGGGAGCTGTTTTTT. As protein: CASSLRNTGELFF.